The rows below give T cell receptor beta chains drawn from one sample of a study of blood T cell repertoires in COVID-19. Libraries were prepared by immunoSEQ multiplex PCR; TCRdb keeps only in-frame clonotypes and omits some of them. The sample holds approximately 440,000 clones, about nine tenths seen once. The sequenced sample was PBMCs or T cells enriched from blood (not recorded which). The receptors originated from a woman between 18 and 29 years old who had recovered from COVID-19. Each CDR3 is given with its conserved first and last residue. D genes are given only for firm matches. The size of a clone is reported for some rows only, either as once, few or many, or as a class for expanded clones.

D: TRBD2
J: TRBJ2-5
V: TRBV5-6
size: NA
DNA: TGTGCCAGCAGCGCTAAATACGGGGGAGGGGAGACCCAGTACTTC
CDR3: CASSAKYGGGETQYF

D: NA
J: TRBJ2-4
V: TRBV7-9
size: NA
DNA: TGTGCCAGCAGCTCAAGACAGACGACTCTTGCAAACATTCAGTACTTC
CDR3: CASSSRQTTLANIQYF

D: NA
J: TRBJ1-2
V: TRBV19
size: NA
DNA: TGTGCCAGTAGAAGGGACATCTATGGCTACACCTTC
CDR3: CASRRDIYGYTF

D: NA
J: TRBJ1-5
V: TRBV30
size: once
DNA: TGTGCCTGGAGTACACAGGGAGAACAGCCCCAGCATTTT
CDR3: CAWSTQGEQPQHF

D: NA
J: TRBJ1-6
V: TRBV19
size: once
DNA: TGTGCCAGTAGTTACAGGGTTAATAATTCACCCCTCCACTTT
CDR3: CASSYRVNNSPLHF

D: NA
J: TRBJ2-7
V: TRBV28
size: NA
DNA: TGTGCCAGCAGTTCCGGGGGGCGCGAGCAGTACTTC
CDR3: CASSSGGREQYF

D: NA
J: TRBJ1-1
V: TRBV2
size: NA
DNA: TGTGCCAGCAGTGTACAGGGTGTGGAGAACACTGAAGCTTTCTTT
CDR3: CASSVQGVENTEAFF

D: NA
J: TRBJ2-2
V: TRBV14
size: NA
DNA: TGTGCCAGCAGCCAAGTCAGGCGCGGGGAGCTGTTTTTT
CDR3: CASSQVRRGELFF

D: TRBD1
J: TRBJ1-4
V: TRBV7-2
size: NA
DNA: TGTGCCAGCAGCTTCCAGGGGGAGAATGAAAAACTGTTTTTT
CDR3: CASSFQGENEKLFF

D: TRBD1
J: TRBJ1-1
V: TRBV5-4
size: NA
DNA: TGTGCCAGCAGCTTGCCCGGGACAGGGATCGCTGAAGCTTTCTTT
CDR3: CASSLPGTGIAEAFF

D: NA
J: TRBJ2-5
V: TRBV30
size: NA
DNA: TGTGCCTGGAGTGTACGGGGAACGGTAGAGACCCAGTACTTC
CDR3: CAWSVRGTVETQYF

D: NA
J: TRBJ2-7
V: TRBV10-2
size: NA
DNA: TGCGCCAGCAGTTACCTCGGGGAGGAGCAGTACTTC
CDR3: CASSYLGEEQYF

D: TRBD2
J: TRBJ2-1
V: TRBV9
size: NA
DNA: TGTGCCAGCAGCACCGGGGGCCCGACTAGCGGGGTTAGCAATGAGCAGTTCTTC
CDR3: CASSTGGPTSGVSNEQFF

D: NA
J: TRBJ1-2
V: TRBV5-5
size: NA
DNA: TGTGCCAGCAGCTTGGAAGGGACCCGGGGGAACTATGGCTACACCTTC
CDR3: CASSLEGTRGNYGYTF

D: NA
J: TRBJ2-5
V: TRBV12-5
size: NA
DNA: TGTGCTAGTGGTTTGGCGGAGACCCAGTACTTC
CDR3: CASGLAETQYF

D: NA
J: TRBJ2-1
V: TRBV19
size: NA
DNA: TGTGCCAGTAGTTCGACACCTTACAATGAGCAGTTCTTC
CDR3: CASSSTPYNEQFF

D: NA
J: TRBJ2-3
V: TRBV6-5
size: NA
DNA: TGTGCCAGCAGTAAAAGGGCCGGGAACCCAGATACGCAGTATTTT
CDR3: CASSKRAGNPDTQYF

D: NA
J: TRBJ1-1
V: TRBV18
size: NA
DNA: TGTGCCAGCTTTCAGGGATCATACACTGAAGCTTTCTTT
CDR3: CASFQGSYTEAFF

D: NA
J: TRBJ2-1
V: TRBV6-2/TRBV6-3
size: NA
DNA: TGTGCCAGCAGTACCCTCATGGGAGATGAGCAGTTCTTC
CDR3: CASSTLMGDEQFF

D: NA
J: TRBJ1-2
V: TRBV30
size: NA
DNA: TGTGCCTCCGAACTAAATGGGGCGCGAGTTTATGGCTACACCTTC
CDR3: CASELNGARVYGYTF

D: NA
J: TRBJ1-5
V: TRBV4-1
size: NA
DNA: TGCGCCAGCAGCCCCCAGGACCGGAGGAATCAGCCCCAGCATTTT
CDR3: CASSPQDRRNQPQHF

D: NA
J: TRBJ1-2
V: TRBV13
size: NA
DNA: TGTGCCAGCAGCTTTCAACAGTTAAACTATGGCTACACCTTC
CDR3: CASSFQQLNYGYTF

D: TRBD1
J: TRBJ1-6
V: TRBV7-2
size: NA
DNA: TGTGCCAGCAGTAACACCGGGACAGGTCTTAATTCACCCCTCCACTTT
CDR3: CASSNTGTGLNSPLHF

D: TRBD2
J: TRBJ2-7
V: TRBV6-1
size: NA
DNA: TGTGCCAGCAGTGGAGAGGGGCGGGGGGGCAGCTCCTACGAGCAGTACTTC
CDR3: CASSGEGRGGSSYEQYF

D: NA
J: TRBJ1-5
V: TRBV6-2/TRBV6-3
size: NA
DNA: NA
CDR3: CASSLERERQPQHF

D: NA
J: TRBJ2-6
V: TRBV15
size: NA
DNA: TGTGCCACCAGCTTAAACAGAGCCTCTGGGGCCAACGTCCTGACTTTC
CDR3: CATSLNRASGANVLTF

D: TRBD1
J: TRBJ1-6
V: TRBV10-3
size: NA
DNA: TGTGCCATCAGGGGGACAGGGAACAGTAATTCACCCCTCCACTTT
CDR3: CAIRGTGNSNSPLHF

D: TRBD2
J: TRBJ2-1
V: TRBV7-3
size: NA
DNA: TGTGCCAGCAGCCCGAGCGGGGGGGCCGGAGATGAGCAGTTCTTC
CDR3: CASSPSGGAGDEQFF

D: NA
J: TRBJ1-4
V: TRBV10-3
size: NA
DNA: TGTGCCACCGGCGGGGGTTCTAATGAAAAACTGTTTTTT
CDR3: CATGGGSNEKLFF

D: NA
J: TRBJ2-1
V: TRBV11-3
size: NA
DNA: TGTGCCAGCAGCTTAGCTGTTTACAATGAGCAGTTCTTC
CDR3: CASSLAVYNEQFF

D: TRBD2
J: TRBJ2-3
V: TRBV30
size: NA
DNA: TGTGCCAGATCTTACCCTAGCGGGGGGGCCGAAGATACGCAGTATTTT
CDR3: CARSYPSGGAEDTQYF

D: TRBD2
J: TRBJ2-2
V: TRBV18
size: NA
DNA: TGTGCCAGCTCACCAAGCGGGGGAACCGGGGAGCTGTTTTTT
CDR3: CASSPSGGTGELFF

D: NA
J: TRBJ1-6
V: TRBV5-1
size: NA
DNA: TGCGCCAGCAGCTTGGGAACAGCTGATGATTCACCCCTCCACTTT
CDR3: CASSLGTADDSPLHF

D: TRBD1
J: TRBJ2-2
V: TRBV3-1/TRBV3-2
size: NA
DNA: TGTGCCAGCAGCCAAGTACTGGACAGGGGGCGCAGGAGCGGGGAGCTGTTTTTT
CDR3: CASSQVLDRGRRSGELFF

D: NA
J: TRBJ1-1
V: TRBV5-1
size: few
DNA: TGCGCCAGCAGCTTGGTGCAGGGCTCCGACGGGACTGAAGCTTTCTTT
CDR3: CASSLVQGSDGTEAFF

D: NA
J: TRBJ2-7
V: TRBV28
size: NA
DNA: TGTGCCAGCAGAAGGACTGCCTTTTTCTACGAGCAGTACTTC
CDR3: CASRRTAFFYEQYF

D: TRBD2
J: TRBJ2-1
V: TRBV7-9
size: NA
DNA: TGTGCGAGCTGGGACTACGTTGGGAATGAGCAGTTCTTC
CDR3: CASWDYVGNEQFF

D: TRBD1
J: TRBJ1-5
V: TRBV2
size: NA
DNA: TGTGCCAGCAGAGTAACCGGGACAGAGATCAATCAGCCCCAGCATTTT
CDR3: CASRVTGTEINQPQHF

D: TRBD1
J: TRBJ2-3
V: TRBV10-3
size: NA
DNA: TGTGCCATCAGTGAGTACATCTCGACAGGGAGCACAGATACGCAGTATTTT
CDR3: CAISEYISTGSTDTQYF

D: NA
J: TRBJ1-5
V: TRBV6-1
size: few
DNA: TGTGCCAGCAGTGACAGGGTGGGGGGAGCCCAGCATTTT
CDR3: CASSDRVGGAQHF

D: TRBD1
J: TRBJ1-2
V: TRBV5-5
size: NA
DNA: TGTGCCAGCAGCCCAGGGACAGGGAATGGCTACACCTTC
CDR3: CASSPGTGNGYTF

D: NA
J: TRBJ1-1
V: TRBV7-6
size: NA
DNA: TGTGCCAGCAGTCCCATCCCGGACACTGAAGCTTTCTTT
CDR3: CASSPIPDTEAFF

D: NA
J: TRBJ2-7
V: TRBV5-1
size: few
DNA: TGCGCCAGCAGTTCGGGACTCGGCTACGAGCAGTACTTC
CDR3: CASSSGLGYEQYF

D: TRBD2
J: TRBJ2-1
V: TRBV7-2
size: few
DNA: TGTGCCAGCAGCTTAGTAGCGGGGGAAAATGAGCAGTTCTTC
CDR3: CASSLVAGENEQFF

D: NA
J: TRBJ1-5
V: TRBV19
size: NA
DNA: TGTGCCAGTACCAGTGAACAGAATAGCAATCAGCCCCAGCATTTT
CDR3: CASTSEQNSNQPQHF

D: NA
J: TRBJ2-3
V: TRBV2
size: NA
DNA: TGTGCCAGCAGTGGATTGCTAGCATCGGTCGGAGATACGCAGTATTTT
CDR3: CASSGLLASVGDTQYF

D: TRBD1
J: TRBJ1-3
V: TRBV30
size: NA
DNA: TGTGCCTGGAGGGAGGGACAGGGCTCTGGAAACACCATATATTTT
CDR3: CAWREGQGSGNTIYF

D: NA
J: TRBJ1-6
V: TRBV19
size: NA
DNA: TGTGCCAGTAGTCTCATGTTCCAAACAAATTCACCCCTCCACTTT
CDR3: CASSLMFQTNSPLHF

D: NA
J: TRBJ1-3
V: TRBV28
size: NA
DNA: TGTGCCAGCTCGAGAGTCTCTGGAAACACCATATATTTT
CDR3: CASSRVSGNTIYF

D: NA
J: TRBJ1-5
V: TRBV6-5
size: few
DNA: TGTGCCAGCACCCGACACACAGGGCAGGCCCAGCATTTT
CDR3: CASTRHTGQAQHF

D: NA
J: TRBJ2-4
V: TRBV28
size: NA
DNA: TGTGCCAGCAGTGTCCAGACAGTAAGTCGAAACATTCAGTACTTC
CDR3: CASSVQTVSRNIQYF

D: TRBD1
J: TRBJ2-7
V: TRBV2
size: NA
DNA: TGTGCCAGCAGTGGGGGACAGGGGGCCTACGAGCAGTACTTC
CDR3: CASSGGQGAYEQYF

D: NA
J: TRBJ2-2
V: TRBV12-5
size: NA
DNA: TGTGCTAGTGGTCCCGGACTATATAACACCGGGGAGCTGTTTTTT
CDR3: CASGPGLYNTGELFF